The 5 T cell receptor beta chains below all came from one sample that was sequenced in a study of cytomegalovirus exposure and HLA in healthy donors. Primers: 60 Vbeta forward and 13 Jbeta reverse. TCRdb keeps only in-frame clones here, not all; method: immunoSEQ multiplex PCR. The table has 74,000 or so clones, 77% seen once. The specimen was PBMCs. The receptors originated from a man aged 50 to 60 in good health and CMV-seropositive.

This clone was detected only a few times. The chain joins TRBV11-3 to TRBJ2-1; 14 positions match TRBD2. The CDR3 runs 17 residues. The trim removed 2 bases at V and 6 bases at J, leaving 6 bases unmatched. Germline loops: CDR1 SGHNT, CDR2 YENEEA. The CDR3 nucleotides read TGTGCCAGCAGCTTACCCGGGACTAGCGGGGGCCTCAATGAGCAGTTCTTC. Translating gives CASSLPGTSGGLNEQFF.

The chain uses TRBV27 and TRBJ2-7, with D uncertain. The germline V and J ends were trimmed by 6 bases and 1 base, with 10 bases remaining between them. From germline, CDR1 is MNHEY and CDR2 SMNVEV (reference sequence). This CDR3 comprises 13 residues. This chain's CDR3 is CASRFQDSYEQYF. CDR3 nucleotide sequence: TGTGCCAGCAGGTTTCAGGATTCCTACGAGCAGTACTTC.

J is TRBJ2-1 and V is TRBV6-6; D possibly corresponds to TRBD2 (5 bases). The V end was cut by 8 bases, the J end by 0 bases, with 11 bases between. The CDR3 loop spans 14 amino acids. Germline V gene sequence: CDR1 MNHNY, CDR2 SVGAGI (reference sequence). Here the CDR3 DNA reads TGTGCCAGCCAAGAGCGGAGCTCCTACAATGAGCAGTTCTTC. It is translated as CASQERSSYNEQFF.

This clone was found once. This rearrangement joins TRBV19 to TRBJ2-2; D uncertain. V was shortened by 3 bases and J by 5 bases, with 4 bases between the two germline ends. CDR3 length: 12 amino acids. Germline V gene sequence: CDR1 LNHDA, CDR2 SQIVND (reference sequence). This CDR3 is CASSMRTGELFF. In DNA form, the CDR3 reads TGTGCCAGTAGTATGCGGACCGGGGAGCTGTTTTTT.

This CDR3 reads CASSPLQDTQYF. CDR3 DNA sequence: TGTGCCAGCAGCCCCTTACAGGATACGCAGTATTTT. V gene TRBV7-9 combines with J gene TRBJ2-3; D ambiguous. The CDR3 spans 12 residues. Germline CDR1 and CDR2: SEHNR and FQNEAQ (reference sequence). The V end lost 5 bases, the J end lost 6 bases, and 9 bases lay between the germline ends.